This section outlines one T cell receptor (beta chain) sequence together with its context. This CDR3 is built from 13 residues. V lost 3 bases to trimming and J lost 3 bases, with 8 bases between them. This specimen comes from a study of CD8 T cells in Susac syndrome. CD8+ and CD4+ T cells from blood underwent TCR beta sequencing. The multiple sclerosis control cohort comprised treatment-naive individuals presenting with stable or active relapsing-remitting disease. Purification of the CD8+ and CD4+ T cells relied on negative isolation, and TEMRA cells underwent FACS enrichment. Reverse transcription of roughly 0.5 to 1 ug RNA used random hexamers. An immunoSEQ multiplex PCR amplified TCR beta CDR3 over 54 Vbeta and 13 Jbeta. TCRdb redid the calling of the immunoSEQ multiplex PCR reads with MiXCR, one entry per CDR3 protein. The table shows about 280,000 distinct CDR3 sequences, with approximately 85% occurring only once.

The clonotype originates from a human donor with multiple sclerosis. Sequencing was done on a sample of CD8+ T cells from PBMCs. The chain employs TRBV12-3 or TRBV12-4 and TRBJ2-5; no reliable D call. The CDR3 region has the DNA TGTGCCAGCAGTTTCACTCGTAAAGAGACCCAGTACTTC. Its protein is CASSFTRKETQYF.